This T cell receptor (beta chain) was sequenced in a study of regulatory T cells in long-lasting Graves disease (dated by TCRdb to 2020 to 2022). In terms of the full investigation: Persistent Graves' disease meant more than 5 years of antithyroid drug treatment with TSH receptor autoantibodies that stayed positive. The study was registered as a clinical trial and conducted in China. TCR sequencing covered some 13 persistent and some 20 newly diagnosed Graves' disease patients, 33 samples in total. Patients with persistent Graves' disease were compared with patients with newly diagnosed Graves' disease using TCR sequencing and RNA sequencing of peripheral blood. Antithyroid drugs had been taken for approximately 9.5 years on average by persistent Graves' disease patients in the clinical cohort.

This clonotype has only a few counts. This clone's antigen is unknown. Within one base of it there is no much larger clone, and no base qualities were kept. The research as a whole found: Only the TCR beta chain was sequenced and analyzed. As a limitation, the authors acknowledged that the small sample size may reduce accuracy. Persistent disease showed preferential use of TRBV28, TRBJ1-2 and TRBJ2-5, whereas newly diagnosed disease favored TRBV20-1 and TRBJ2-1. Persistent patients shared more public clonotypes among themselves (2,741) than newly diagnosed patients did (more than 950). Only peripheral blood was studied, because thyroid tissue, the primary lesion, was inaccessible. Compared with newly diagnosed patients, patients with persistent Graves' disease had lower TCR Shannon entropy and fewer highly expanded clones, which suggests clonal expansion.

Libraries were prepared through multiplex PCR. TCRdb names Illumina HiSeq 4000 as the instrument used. To build TCR beta libraries, CDR3 regions were amplified by Arm-PCR using iRepertoire HTBI primers. PCR products were gel purified before sequencing. The study's own analysis went as follows. Gene usage analysis of CDR3 amino acid clonotypes used the approximately 56 TRBV and more than 13 TRBJ segments found across samples. Filtered high-quality paired reads were merged into contigs using COPE and FqMerger. BLAST was used to align contigs to IMGT TRBV, TRBD and TRBJ reference genes, and CDR3 was defined according to IMGT. Clonotypes above 0.1% frequency were classified as highly expanded clones. Shannon entropy was used to measure repertoire diversity, and the Gini coefficient was used to measure V-J evenness. Clonotypes shared by more than one individual were considered public. The raw public reads went through TCRdb reprocessing: fastp at Q25, MiXCR clone calling, in-frame beta chains kept. Rows merge per CDR3 protein into single entries with the most common DNA and genes. These V and J calls are TCRdb output, not the study's own analysis. The sample records about 660,000 distinct CDR3 sequences, roughly 30% of which are singletons. The ten largest clones represent roughly 40% of the sample.

Trimming removed 5 bases from V and 4 bases from J, leaving 18 bases between the germline ends. In the germline V gene, CDR1 corresponds to MNHNS and CDR2 to SASEGT. The CDR3 runs 15 residues from the cysteine to the phenylalanine. Kept here is only the CDR3 DNA, which spans 45 bases and is read in frame from base 1. The time point label for this specimen denotes: persistent/refractory GD, antithyroid drugs over 5 years with positive TRAb. For both TCR sequencing and RNA sequencing, RNA was extracted from PBMCs using TRIzol. The diagnosis of Graves' disease followed American Thyroid Association guidelines. Recruitment of patients was carried out at an endocrinology department in Xi'an, China. Each patient gave around 9.2 milliliters of peripheral blood, collected in an EDTA anticoagulant tube. Ficoll Paque Plus density gradient separation was used to isolate PBMCs, and no additional T cell sorting was done. RNA quality was checked with an Agilent 2100 Bioanalyzer and agarose gel, and concentration with a NanoDrop 2000.

Sequencing used peripheral blood mononuclear cells (PBMCs), obtained when the disease was refractory, from a patient treated with antithyroid drugs. The clonotype was recovered from a female donor with Graves disease. The rearranged chain carries TRBV6-1 and TRBJ2-7, with a weak D call of TRBD1 (7 bases match). Here the CDR3 is given as CASSPAPGGQYEQYF. The DNA sequence reads TGTGCCAGCAGTCCGGCACCCGGGGGACAGTACGAGCAGTACTTC.